A selection of T cell receptor beta chains follows, all from one sample in a study of shared clonotypes between healthy human individuals. The data were produced by immunoSEQ multiplex PCR, yet TCRdb's version contains in-frame clones alone and is incomplete. The sample yields about 1.5 million clones, roughly 95% seen once. The specimen sequenced was naive CD4+ T cells sorted from blood. These receptors were taken from a man aged 25 to 45 in good health. Each CDR3 is given with its conserved first and last residue. D genes are given only for firm matches. Some rows have no size entry. The others give once, few or many, or a class for an expanded clone.

j_call d_call v_call clone_size cdr3_length cdr3_aa cdr3_nt
TRBJ1-3 - TRBV5-1 - 17 CASSLAVPGSIGNTIYF TGCGCCAGCAGCTTGGCCGTCCCAGGGTCGATTGGAAACACCATATATTTT
TRBJ2-3 - TRBV6-1 - 15 CASSGKEGYTDTQYF TGTGCCAGCAGTGGTAAGGAGGGATACACAGATACGCAGTATTTT
TRBJ2-3 - TRBV11-2 - 17 CASSLVPGRVVQYTQYF TGTGCCAGCAGCTTAGTCCCCGGACGGGTGGTACAATATACGCAGTATTTT
TRBJ2-7 - TRBV5-1 - 12 CASSRDPWEQYF TGCGCCAGCAGCCGGGACCCCTGGGAGCAGTACTTC
TRBJ2-3 - TRBV4-1 - 14 CASSQSRTTDTQYF TGCGCCAGCAGCCAATCCCGGACCACAGATACGCAGTATTTT
TRBJ1-4 - TRBV19 - 14 CASGLLATNEKLFF TGTGCCAGTGGCCTGTTGGCAACTAATGAAAAACTGTTTTTT
TRBJ2-1 TRBD2 TRBV10-3 - 12 CAIREAGGEQFF TGTGCCATCAGGGAAGCGGGAGGGGAGCAGTTCTTC
TRBJ1-4 - TRBV30 once 15 CAWTKPQGTNEKLFF TGTGCCTGGACTAAACCTCAGGGAACTAATGAAAAACTGTTTTTT
TRBJ2-7 TRBD2 TRBV5-4 - 14 CASSLDSGNYEQYF TGTGCCAGCAGCTTGGATAGCGGGAACTACGAGCAGTACTTC
TRBJ2-1 - TRBV5-1 - 18 CASRDRGASGSLYNEQFF TGCGCCAGCAGGGACAGGGGGGCTAGCGGGAGCCTCTACAATGAGCAGTTCTTC
TRBJ1-4 - TRBV5-1 once 15 CASSLQQGGIEKLFF TGCGCCAGCAGCTTGCAACAGGGAGGGATCGAAAAACTGTTTTTT
TRBJ2-5 TRBD1 TRBV5-4 - 14 CASTQTGAEETQYF TGTGCCAGCACCCAGACAGGGGCCGAAGAGACCCAGTACTTC
TRBJ1-4 - TRBV18 - 17 CASSPTTRQVGDEKLFF TGTGCCAGCTCCCCGACCACCAGACAGGTGGGGGATGAAAAACTGTTTTTT
TRBJ1-5 - TRBV28 - 18 CASSPISGDRYSNQPQHF TGTGCCAGCAGCCCCATATCAGGGGACCGCTATAGCAATCAGCCCCAGCATTTT
TRBJ2-5 - TRBV27 - 14 CASGPDAFGETQYF TGTGCCAGCGGACCAGACGCATTTGGAGAGACCCAGTACTTC
TRBJ1-1 - TRBV6-5 few 13 CATRGLSNTEAFF TGTGCCACGAGGGGTCTCTCGAACACTGAAGCTTTCTTT
TRBJ1-3 - TRBV30 - 13 CAWNKGLGNTIYF TGTGCCTGGAATAAGGGGTTGGGAAACACCATATATTTT
TRBJ1-4 - TRBV5-1 - 15 CASSRYGNTNEKLFF TGCGCCAGCAGCCGGTACGGGAACACTAATGAAAAACTGTTTTTT
TRBJ2-1 - TRBV11-2 - 17 CASSPSRGHSSYNEQFF TGTGCCAGCAGCCCCAGCCGGGGTCATAGCTCCTACAATGAGCAGTTCTTC
TRBJ2-1 TRBD2 TRBV9 - 15 CASSVATSGYNEQFF TGTGCCAGCAGCGTAGCAACTAGCGGATACAATGAGCAGTTCTTC
TRBJ1-4 - TRBV28 - 16 CASSSNQGSLREKLFF TGTGCCAGCAGTTCAAACCAGGGAAGTTTACGTGAAAAACTGTTTTTT